These T cell receptor beta chains were read from a single sample in a study of blood T cell repertoires in COVID-19. Clones were read by immunoSEQ multiplex PCR, and TCRdb kept only the in-frame ones, dropping some. The sample carries about 200,000 clones, roughly 80% recorded once. The specimen sequenced was peripheral blood. The source is a woman between 40 and 50 years old with active or convalescent COVID-19. The CDR3 runs from the conserved cysteine through the conserved F or W. A D gene is named only where the DNA matches it firmly. Some rows mark clone size as missing; the rest say once, few, many or name a class of expanded clone.

j_call | cdr3_length | v_call | d_call | clone_size | cdr3_nt | cdr3_aa
TRBJ2-2 | 16 | TRBV7-9 | TRBD1 | . | TGTGCCAGCAGCCCATCGGACAGGGTCGGCACCGGGGAGCTGTTTTTT | CASSPSDRVGTGELFF
TRBJ2-3 | 16 | TRBV27 | . | . | TGTGCCAGCAGTTTATCGTTCGGGGATTACACAGATACGCAGTATTTT | CASSLSFGDYTDTQYF
TRBJ1-4 | 14 | TRBV7-9 | TRBD1 | few | TGTGCCAGCCTTACGACAGGGGATAATGAAAAACTGTTTTTT | CASLTTGDNEKLFF
TRBJ1-2 | 13 | TRBV5-1 | . | few | TGCGCCAGCAGCCCGGACATTACCTATGGCTACACCTTC | CASSPDITYGYTF
TRBJ1-6 | 14 | TRBV18 | . | . | TGTGCCAGCTCACCATCACAGGGAGACTCACCCCTCCACTTT | CASSPSQGDSPLHF
TRBJ1-2 | 13 | TRBV28 | TRBD1 | . | TGTGCCAGCAGTCCCGGACAGGGATGGGGCTACACCTTC | CASSPGQGWGYTF
TRBJ2-7 | 15 | TRBV6-1 | TRBD1 | . | TGTGCCAGCAGTGAATCTCCAGGGGGCGGTTACGAGCAGTACTTC | CASSESPGGGYEQYF
TRBJ2-1 | 13 | TRBV5-4 | . | . | TGTGCCAGCAGCTTGCCGGGAGACAATGAGCAGTTCTTC | CASSLPGDNEQFF
TRBJ2-5 | 11 | TRBV28 | . | . | TGTGCCAGCAGGTCTACCGAGACCCAGTACTTC | CASRSTETQYF
TRBJ1-1 | 13 | TRBV20-1 | TRBD1 | . | TGCAGTGCTAGTTGGGACAGGGACACTGAAGCTTTCTTT | CSASWDRDTEAFF
TRBJ2-3 | 16 | TRBV10-3 | TRBD2 | . | TGTGCCATCAGCACCTATCTAGCGGGGGGTACAGATACGCAGTATTTT | CAISTYLAGGTDTQYF
TRBJ2-2 | 17 | TRBV7-9 | TRBD2 | . | TGTGCCAGCAGCTTAGCGTTAATAGCGGGAGTTTCCGGGGAGCTGTTTTTT | CASSLALIAGVSGELFF
TRBJ1-1 | 15 | TRBV11-2 | TRBD1 | . | TGTGCCAGCAGCTCCACCTTGACAGGGACCACTGAAGCTTTCTTT | CASSSTLTGTTEAFF
TRBJ2-3 | 17 | TRBV5-4 | TRBD2 | once | TGTGCCAGCAGCGTAGGACTAGCGGGGGGGCCGGCAGATACGCAGTATTTT | CASSVGLAGGPADTQYF
TRBJ1-2 | 15 | TRBV4-1 | . | . | TGCGCCAGCAGCCAAAATCCTGCGGGGCCGGTCGGCTACACCTTC | CASSQNPAGPVGYTF
TRBJ1-2 | 13 | TRBV9 | . | . | TGTGCCAGCAGCGAGACAAAGAACTATGGCTACACCTTC | CASSETKNYGYTF
TRBJ2-5 | 13 | TRBV13 | . | . | TGTGCCAGCAGCCGAGTCGGGGGAGAGACCCAGTACTTC | CASSRVGGETQYF
TRBJ2-1 | 17 | TRBV7-3 | TRBD2 | few | TGTGCCAGCAGCCGGATACTAGCGGACCAAGAAAACAATGAGCAGTTCTTC | CASSRILADQENNEQFF
TRBJ1-2 | 17 | TRBV5-1 | . | . | TGCGCCAGCAGCTTCTACCAAACAGGGTACCGGGGAAGCGGCTACACCTTC | CASSFYQTGYRGSGYTF
TRBJ2-2 | 14 | TRBV5-1 | . | . | TGCGCCAGCAGCACTGGACAGTCCACCGGGGAGCTGTTTTTT | CASSTGQSTGELFF
TRBJ1-1 | 15 | TRBV6-5 | . | . | TGTGCCAGCAGTTCCCCAAACCTCGAGCGCGCTGAAGCTTTCTTT | CASSSPNLERAEAFF
TRBJ2-2 | 14 | TRBV4-2 | TRBD2 | few | TGTGCCAGCAGCCTCCCTCCTGCGGGGGAGGAACTGTTTTTT | CASSLPPAGEELFF
TRBJ2-1 | 13 | TRBV10-1 | . | . | TGCGCCAGCAGTCCAGACAGGCGCTCCGAGCAGTTCTTC | CASSPDRRSEQFF
TRBJ2-2 | 17 | TRBV10-1 | TRBD2 | . | TGCGCCAGCAGCGAGTCCTTGAGCGGGAGAGGAACCGGGGAGCTGTTTTTT | CASSESLSGRGTGELFF
TRBJ2-2 | 16 | TRBV4-2 | TRBD2 | many | TGTGCCAGCAGCCAAGATTTTAGCGGGGCCACCGGGGAGCTGTTTTTT | CASSQDFSGATGELFF
TRBJ1-1 | 11 | TRBV29-1 | . | . | TGCAGCGTTGAACCGGGGACTGAAGCTTTCTTT | CSVEPGTEAFF
TRBJ2-7 | 14 | TRBV4-3 | . | . | TGCGCCAGCAGCCCTCCGGGACATAGCGACGAGCAGTACTTC | CASSPPGHSDEQYF
TRBJ1-4 | 14 | TRBV3-1/TRBV3-2 | . | . | TGTGCCAGCAGCCAAGATCTACCTGCTGGAAAACTGTTTTTT | CASSQDLPAGKLFF
TRBJ2-1 | 17 | TRBV4-3 | TRBD2 | . | TGCGCCAGCAGCCTTAGGACGGCGGGGGGGATCTACAATGAGCAGTTCTTC | CASSLRTAGGIYNEQFF
TRBJ2-1 | 16 | TRBV18 | TRBD2 | . | TGTGCCAGCTCACCGCTAGCGGGAGGGAAGTACAATGAGCAGTTCTTC | CASSPLAGGKYNEQFF
TRBJ1-1 | 14 | TRBV9 | . | . | TGTGCCAGCAGCGTAGTTGAATTTCAGGGAGAAGCTTTCTTT | CASSVVEFQGEAFF
TRBJ2-1 | 13 | TRBV7-3 | . | . | TGTGCCAGCAGCTGGATGGGGCTCAATGAGCAGTTCTTC | CASSWMGLNEQFF
TRBJ2-5 | 14 | TRBV6-5 | . | . | TGTGCCAGCAGTACATTCAGGGATCTAGAGACCCAGTACTTC | CASSTFRDLETQYF
TRBJ2-1 | 15 | TRBV19 | . | . | TGTGCCAGTAGTATGACCTGGAGCTCCTACAATGAGCAGTTCTTC | CASSMTWSSYNEQFF
TRBJ1-1 | 15 | TRBV27 | . | . | TGTGCCAGCAGTTTTGGCGGCGGGGGGGACACTGAAGCTTTCTTT | CASSFGGGGDTEAFF
TRBJ1-1 | 13 | TRBV19 | . | once | TGTGCCAGTAGGAACCAGGTGAACACTGAAGCTTTCTTT | CASRNQVNTEAFF
TRBJ2-5 | 13 | TRBV4-3 | . | . | TGCGCCAGCAGCCAAGAAGCCGGGGAGACCCAGTACTTC | CASSQEAGETQYF
TRBJ1-5 | 16 | TRBV19 | TRBD1 | once | TGTGCCAGTAGTACCTGGGACAGGGGGTTCAATCAGCCCCAACATTTT | CASSTWDRGFNQPQHF
TRBJ2-2 | 16 | TRBV21-1 | . | . | TGTGCCAGCAGCAAAGAAGCGGAAACGAACACCGGGGAGCTGTTTTTT | CASSKEAETNTGELFF
TRBJ1-2 | 15 | TRBV9 | TRBD1 | . | TGTGCCAGCAGCGAGGACAGGGGGCATAACTATGGCTACACCTTC | CASSEDRGHNYGYTF
TRBJ2-5 | 18 | TRBV4-2 | TRBD2 | . | TGTGCCAGCAGCCAAGGAGGATGGGCGGGGGGGACCCAAGAGACCCAGTACTTC | CASSQGGWAGGTQETQYF
TRBJ1-1 | 16 | TRBV19 | TRBD1 | . | TGTGCCAGTAGTCCCTCCCCGGGACAGGGGGCGGTTGAAGCTTTCTTT | CASSPSPGQGAVEAFF
TRBJ2-7 | 14 | TRBV6-4 | TRBD2 | medium-sized | TGTGCCAGCAGTGAGCGGGAGGGCTCCTACGAGCAGTACTTC | CASSEREGSYEQYF
TRBJ2-1 | 12 | TRBV30 | . | few | TGTGCCTGGAGTGCAAACTACAATGAGCAGTTCTTC | CAWSANYNEQFF
TRBJ1-1 | 14 | TRBV19 | . | . | TGTGCCATTCAGGACAACCACATGAACACTGAAGCTTTCTTT | CAIQDNHMNTEAFF
TRBJ1-1 | 16 | TRBV19 | . | . | TGTGCCAGTAGGAAGAGGGTTCAGGGCGGGAGCACTGAAGCTTTCTTT | CASRKRVQGGSTEAFF
TRBJ1-1 | 14 | TRBV28 | . | . | TGTGCCAGCAGTTTATTGTTTAGTGAGTCTGAAGCTTTCTTT | CASSLLFSESEAFF
TRBJ2-3 | 11 | TRBV30 | . | . | TGTGCCTGGAGTGTGAGGGATACGCAGTATTTT | CAWSVRDTQYF
TRBJ1-5 | 14 | TRBV19 | TRBD1 | . | TGTGCCAGTAGTATAGGACAGGGAGACTGGCCCCAGCATTTT | CASSIGQGDWPQHF
TRBJ1-1 | 13 | TRBV19 | . | . | TGTGCCAGTAATATAACAGTTAGCACTGAAGCTTTCTTT | CASNITVSTEAFF
TRBJ1-2 | 15 | TRBV7-9 | . | . | TGTGCCAGCAGCCCCGGGGGGTATGGGAACTATGGCTACACCTTC | CASSPGGYGNYGYTF
TRBJ2-3 | 15 | TRBV9 | TRBD1 | few | TGTGCCAGCAGCGTCCGCGGACAGGGGAAAGATACGCAGTATTTT | CASSVRGQGKDTQYF
TRBJ1-2 | 15 | TRBV19 | . | . | TGTGCCAGTAGTCACTTGGGGGCGGGTGACTATGGCTACACCTTC | CASSHLGAGDYGYTF
TRBJ2-1 | 15 | TRBV5-4 | TRBD1 | many | TGTGCCAGCGCCTCAGGGGGCGCAGGGTACAATGAGCAGTTCTTC | CASASGGAGYNEQFF
TRBJ1-5 | 13 | TRBV18 | TRBD1 | few | TGTGCCAGCTCAGGAGACAGGGCTCAGCCCCAGCATTTT | CASSGDRAQPQHF
TRBJ2-7 | 14 | TRBV6-5 | TRBD2 | . | TGTGCCAGCAGTTCCCTAGCGGTTGGGTACGAGCAGTACTTC | CASSSLAVGYEQYF
TRBJ1-5 | 12 | TRBV28 | . | . | TGTGCCAGCAGTTCCCAGGGGAGGCCCCAGCATTTT | CASSSQGRPQHF
TRBJ1-3 | 20 | TRBV18 | TRBD1 | . | TGTGCCAGCTCACCCGGACTTACAATCAACAGGGGGCGTTGGGGAAACACCATATATTTT | CASSPGLTINRGRWGNTIYF